Sequencing of this TCR beta chain was carried out in a study of shared clonotypes between healthy human individuals. The CDR3 sequence is 16 residues long. The V gene end was trimmed by 4 bases and the J gene end by 7 bases; junction bases not matched to a gene: 10. The germline CDR1 and CDR2 sequences are SSHAT and FNYEAQ (reference sequence). To note about this clone: Its antigen remains unknown.

Study-level results: Sharing across a few donors was seen in 4% to 6.5% of naive CD4 clonotypes.

The naive CD8 population came from CD45RO-negative cells selected for CCR7, without terminally differentiated effector memory CD45RA+ cells. Genomic DNA from each subset was divided evenly over several immunoSEQ plates. The authors loaded about 200 ng DNA, about 30,000 T cell genomes, into sorted-subset replicate PCRs. The repertoire was sequenced with immunoSEQ multiplex PCR; TCRdb's copy has only in-frame clones and lacks some. The sample holds about 2,100,000 clones; 85% to 95% are singletons and the top ten take 1.7%. The chain recombines TRBV7-7 with TRBJ2-1, with TRBD2 matching over 10 bases. The sequenced material came from naive CD8+ T cells from PBMCs. The clonotype comes from a man younger than 30 in good health. Some clones in this sample may be carry-over from other donors' samples. The DNA of the CDR3 is TGTGCCAGCAGCTCCGGACTAGCGGCAAAAAGGAATGAGCAGTTCTTC. Residues: CASSSGLAAKRNEQFF.